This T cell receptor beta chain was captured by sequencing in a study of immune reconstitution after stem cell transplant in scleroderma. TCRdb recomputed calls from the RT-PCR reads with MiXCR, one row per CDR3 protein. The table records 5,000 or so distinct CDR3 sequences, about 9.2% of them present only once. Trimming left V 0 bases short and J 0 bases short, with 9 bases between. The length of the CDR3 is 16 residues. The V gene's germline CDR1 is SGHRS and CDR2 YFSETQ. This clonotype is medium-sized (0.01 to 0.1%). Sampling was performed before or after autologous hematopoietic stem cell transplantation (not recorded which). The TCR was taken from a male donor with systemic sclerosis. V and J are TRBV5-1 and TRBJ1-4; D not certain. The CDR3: CASSLAGSATNEKLFF. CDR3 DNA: TGCGCCAGCAGCTTGGCCGGGTCTGCAACTAATGAAAAACTGTTTTTT.